Described below is a single T cell receptor beta chain sequence and its context. The data were produced by immunoSEQ multiplex PCR, yet TCRdb's version contains in-frame clones alone and is incomplete. The sample yields approximately 140,000 clones, approximately 82% seen once. The entry originates in a study of blood T cell repertoires in COVID-19. Study-level background: Spain, Italy and the United States supplied samples that represented acute and convalescent COVID-19. T cells, B-cell-depleted T cells, or PBMCs provided the cDNA or gDNA that served as material.

Sequencing used peripheral blood. The clonotype originates from a human donor with acute or convalescent COVID-19. The donor label of this sample is uncertain.

The CDR3 DNA reads as TGTGCCAGCAGTTACCCTCGACGACAGGGAACACCCCTCCACTTT. Protein product: CASSYPRRQGTPLHF. The chain employs TRBV6-6 and TRBJ1-6; 7 bases align to TRBD1. This CDR3 has 15 amino acids. In germline, CDR1 is MNHNY, CDR2 SVGAGI (reference sequence). V lost 2 bases and J lost 11; bases outside the gene matches: 9.